The clone carrying this TCR beta chain was picked up many times. This sample is part of a study of T cells in Graves' hyperthyroidism and ophthalmopathy. In making diagnoses, clinical symptoms, serum thyroxine and TRAb, thyroid ultrasound and orbital computed tomography were all used. Amplified regions were TCR beta CDR3 sequences from RNA transcripts. Carried out on the TCR CDR3, a first-round RT-PCR used the HTBI primer set. One entry per CDR3 protein, called by TCRdb with MiXCR from the multiplex PCR reads. The sample has 300,000 to 450,000 distinct CDR3 sequences, roughly 25% seen once. The V gene's germline CDR1 is SNHLY and CDR2 FYNNEI. Trimming took 5 bases from V and 5 from J, leaving 19 bases between them. The CDR3 is 15 residues long.

The chain carries TRBV2 and TRBJ2-7; weak D call: TRBD2 (6 bases). Material: blood. The receptor's source is a man aged 50 or older with Graves' hyperthyroidism. CDR3 DNA sequence: TGTGCCAGCAGTTTGGTCAGAATTGCGGGGCACGAGCAGTACTTC. As protein: CASSLVRIAGHEQYF.